This record covers a single T cell receptor beta chain. No antigen is known for it. Random hexamers were used to reverse transcribe the RNA input (about 0.45 to 1 ug). TCRdb fed the immunoSEQ multiplex PCR reads into MiXCR, producing one record per CDR3 protein. The sample contains some 110,000 distinct CDR3 sequences, roughly 94% of which appear only once. This specimen belongs to a study of CD8 T cells in Susac syndrome. Overall study: Each patient with Susac syndrome, at the time of blood draw, was therapy-naive, on corticosteroids, or on intravenous immunoglobulin alone.

V was shortened by 5 bases and J by 7 bases, with 12 bases between the two germline ends. Germline CDR1 SEHNR, CDR2 FQNEAQ (reference sequence). The CDR3 consists of 12 residues. General study results and limits: The authors found fewer than 20 Susac-specific public clones in total CD8+ repertoires and several in CD8+ TEMRA repertoires.

The sequence was obtained from a human donor with Susac syndrome. The sequenced material came from CD8+ T cells from PBMCs. V gene TRBV7-9 combines with J gene TRBJ2-7; D is unresolved. The CDR3 region is CASSLISLEQYF. DNA of the CDR3: TGTGCCAGCAGCCTAATTTCGCTTGAGCAGTACTTC.